The rows below give T cell receptor beta chains drawn from one sample of a study of T cell changes during pregnancy in multiple sclerosis. Profiling relied on immunoSEQ multiplex PCR, and the TCRdb table lists in-frame clones only, not all of them. Among around 88,000 clones, 92% were seen once, and the ten largest hold over 2%. This specimen was peripheral blood, taken in the first trimester of pregnancy. These receptor sequences come from a female donor with multiple sclerosis, enrolled in a pregnancy study. Both conserved end residues are part of each CDR3. The order of the fields is V gene, clone size, J gene, D gene, CDR3 DNA, CDR3 protein. A D gene is named only where the DNA matches it firmly. Some rows mark clone size as missing; the rest say once, few, many or name a class of expanded clone.

V gene: TRBV9; clone size: .; J gene: TRBJ2-3; D gene: .; CDR3 DNA: TGTGCCAGCAGCGTAGGGGCAGGGGATAGCACAGATACGCAGTATTTT; CDR3 protein: CASSVGAGDSTDTQYF
V gene: TRBV2; clone size: .; J gene: TRBJ1-1; D gene: TRBD1; CDR3 DNA: TGTGCCAGCCTTACAGGGGGCACTGAAGCTTTCTTT; CDR3 protein: CASLTGGTEAFF
V gene: TRBV14; clone size: .; J gene: TRBJ1-1; D gene: .; CDR3 DNA: TGTGCCAGCAGCCAAGTGACAGCCCATCGAAGAAACACTGAAGCTTTCTTT; CDR3 protein: CASSQVTAHRRNTEAFF
V gene: TRBV6-5; clone size: once; J gene: TRBJ2-7; D gene: TRBD2; CDR3 DNA: TGTGCCAGCAGAATTAGCGGGAAACTATACGAGCAGTACTTC; CDR3 protein: CASRISGKLYEQYF
V gene: TRBV27; clone size: .; J gene: TRBJ1-5; D gene: .; CDR3 DNA: TGTGCCAGCAGTTGGGGAGTTGGTCAGCCCCAGCATTTT; CDR3 protein: CASSWGVGQPQHF
V gene: TRBV5-4; clone size: few; J gene: TRBJ2-2; D gene: TRBD2; CDR3 DNA: TGTGCCAGCAGCATAACTAGCGGGAGAGGAGGGGAGCTGTTTTTT; CDR3 protein: CASSITSGRGGELFF
V gene: TRBV7-9; clone size: .; J gene: TRBJ2-3; D gene: TRBD2; CDR3 DNA: TGTGCCAGCAGCTTAGGAATGGGTCTAGCGGGAGACGAGGATACGCAGTATTTT; CDR3 protein: CASSLGMGLAGDEDTQYF
V gene: TRBV5-1; clone size: .; J gene: TRBJ1-3; D gene: .; CDR3 DNA: TGCGCCAGCAGCTTGACAGGCCTCTCTGGAAACACCATATATTTT; CDR3 protein: CASSLTGLSGNTIYF
V gene: TRBV28; clone size: .; J gene: TRBJ2-1; D gene: .; CDR3 DNA: TGTGCCAGCAGTTATGGACTGAGTACCAATGAGCAGTTCTTC; CDR3 protein: CASSYGLSTNEQFF
V gene: TRBV27; clone size: .; J gene: TRBJ2-1; D gene: .; CDR3 DNA: TGTGCCAGCAGTCCCGGACTAAACTACTACAATGAGCAGTTCTTC; CDR3 protein: CASSPGLNYYNEQFF
V gene: TRBV6-6; clone size: once; J gene: TRBJ1-1; D gene: .; CDR3 DNA: TGTGCCAGCAGTTCGGTTAGGGGACAACGGAACACTGAAGCTTTCTTT; CDR3 protein: CASSSVRGQRNTEAFF
V gene: TRBV29-1; clone size: .; J gene: TRBJ1-4; D gene: .; CDR3 DNA: TGCAGCGTTTACGGAGGCCAAAATGAAAAACTGTTTTTT; CDR3 protein: CSVYGGQNEKLFF
V gene: TRBV25-1; clone size: .; J gene: TRBJ1-4; D gene: .; CDR3 DNA: TGTGCCAGCAGTGAATATAAGGAGACAGGCGTTGAAAAACTGTTTTTT; CDR3 protein: CASSEYKETGVEKLFF
V gene: TRBV30; clone size: .; J gene: TRBJ2-7; D gene: .; CDR3 DNA: TGTGCCTGGACTGCCCAGGGCAACGAGCAGTACTTC; CDR3 protein: CAWTAQGNEQYF
V gene: TRBV5-1; clone size: .; J gene: TRBJ1-5; D gene: TRBD1; CDR3 DNA: TGCGCCAGCAGCGTTACCGCAGGGGGAGGCCAGCCCCAGCATTTT; CDR3 protein: CASSVTAGGGQPQHF
V gene: TRBV7-3; clone size: .; J gene: TRBJ2-2; D gene: TRBD2; CDR3 DNA: TGTGCCAGCAGCCTCCAAGCGGGAGTGGCGGGGGAGCTGTTTTTT; CDR3 protein: CASSLQAGVAGELFF
V gene: TRBV25-1; clone size: once; J gene: TRBJ1-1; D gene: TRBD1; CDR3 DNA: TGTGCCAGCAGTGGAGGGACAGCCGAAGCTTTCTTT; CDR3 protein: CASSGGTAEAFF
V gene: TRBV6-6; clone size: .; J gene: TRBJ2-5; D gene: .; CDR3 DNA: TGTGCCAGCAGTTACTCCTACGGGACAACTCAAGAGACCCAGTACTTC; CDR3 protein: CASSYSYGTTQETQYF
V gene: TRBV2; clone size: .; J gene: TRBJ2-1; D gene: TRBD2; CDR3 DNA: TGTGCCAGCACGGGACTAGCGGAAGACCAGCAGTTCTTC; CDR3 protein: CASTGLAEDQQFF
V gene: TRBV28; clone size: once; J gene: TRBJ2-7; D gene: .; CDR3 DNA: TGTGCCAGCAGTTTAGCTAGCAAGAGCTCCTACGAGCAGTACTTC; CDR3 protein: CASSLASKSSYEQYF
V gene: TRBV6-1; clone size: .; J gene: TRBJ1-2; D gene: .; CDR3 DNA: TGTGCCAGCAGTGAACGTAACTATGGCTACACCTTC; CDR3 protein: CASSERNYGYTF
V gene: TRBV5-1; clone size: .; J gene: TRBJ1-2; D gene: TRBD1; CDR3 DNA: TGCGCCAGCAGCTTGGTATTGGGACAGCTCAATAACTATGGCTACACCTTC; CDR3 protein: CASSLVLGQLNNYGYTF